One T cell receptor (beta chain) is described in this entry. The sample is drawn from a study of blood T cells in healthy people across ages. The CDR3 has 14 residues. The V gene end was trimmed by 3 bases and the J gene end by 8 bases; junction bases not matched to a gene: 3. From germline, CDR1 is KGHSH and CDR2 LQKENI. Primers used in a second PCR of about 6 to 11 cycles were a sample-barcoded 5' primer and a J-beta primer mix. Every individual sample yielded 2.5 million or more paired-end reads (each containing CDR3). TCRdb reprocessed the 5' RACE reads with MiXCR, giving one entry per CDR3 protein. The profile shows around 820,000 distinct CDR3 sequences, about 25% of them singletons. These data also formed part of another study, on T cells of mothers and their children.

The sequenced sample was blood. This sequence was found in a boy younger than 18 in good health. The chain employs TRBV18 and TRBJ2-1; the match to TRBD2 covers 11 bases. The CDR3 here is CASSPTSGTDEQFF. As DNA, the CDR3 is TGTGCCAGCTCACCGACTAGCGGGACCGATGAGCAGTTCTTC.